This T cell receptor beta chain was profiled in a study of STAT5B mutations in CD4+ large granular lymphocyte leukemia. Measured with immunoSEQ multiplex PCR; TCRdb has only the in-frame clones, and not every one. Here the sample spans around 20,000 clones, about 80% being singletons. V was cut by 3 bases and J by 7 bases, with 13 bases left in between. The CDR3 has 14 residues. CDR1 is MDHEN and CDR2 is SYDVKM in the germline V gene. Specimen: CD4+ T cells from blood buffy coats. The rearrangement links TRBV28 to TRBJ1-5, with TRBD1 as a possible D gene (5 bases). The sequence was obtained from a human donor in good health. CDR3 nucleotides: TGTGCCAGCAGTTTTGGGGCGTTGGGGCAGCCCCAGCATTTT. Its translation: CASSFGALGQPQHF.